The rows below give T cell receptor beta chains drawn from one sample of a study of OX40 agonist ivuxolimab in advanced cancers. Sequencing was performed with immunoSEQ multiplex PCR; in TCRdb, only in-frame clones are kept and a portion is missing. The data show roughly 11,000 clones, over 65% seen once. The input for sequencing was CD4+ or CD8+ T cells sorted from blood, taken in a trial of the OX40 agonist ivuxolimab. Every receptor here comes from an adult with an advanced solid tumor such as melanoma, head and neck, liver or kidney cancer. The CDR3 runs from the conserved cysteine through the conserved F or W. D genes are given only for firm matches. A row's size may be missing; if present it is once, few, many or a size class.

j_call | v_call | d_call | clone_size | cdr3_aa | cdr3_nt
TRBJ1-6 | TRBV5-3 | TRBD1 | . | CASSSTGGGYSPLHF | TGTGCCAGCAGTTCAACAGGGGGCGGTTATTCACCCCTCCACTTT
TRBJ2-1 | TRBV19 | TRBD1 | . | CASSVEGAYNEQFF | TGTGCCAGTAGTGTAGAGGGGGCATACAATGAGCAGTTCTTC
TRBJ2-5 | TRBV14 | . | . | CASSQDEGNQETQYF | TGTGCCAGCAGCCAAGATGAGGGCAACCAAGAGACCCAGTACTTC
TRBJ2-1 | TRBV7-3 | TRBD2 | . | CASNPSGGDYNEQFF | TGTGCCAGCAACCCAAGCGGGGGGGATTACAATGAGCAGTTCTTC
TRBJ2-3 | TRBV4-2 | . | . | CASSQDLSTDTQYF | TGTGCCAGCAGCCAAGATCTCAGCACAGATACGCAGTATTTT
TRBJ2-2 | TRBV9 | TRBD2 | . | CASSLLAGGTGELFF | TGTGCCAGCAGCCTGCTAGCGGGGGGCACCGGGGAGCTGTTTTTT
TRBJ2-7 | TRBV7-9 | . | . | CASSLAGNSYEQYF | TGTGCCAGCAGCTTAGCGGGGAACTCCTACGAGCAGTACTTC
TRBJ2-5 | TRBV4-1 | . | . | CASSLGLGQETQYF | TGCGCCAGCAGCCTCGGGTTAGGGCAAGAGACCCAGTACTTC
TRBJ1-6 | TRBV11-2 | . | once | CASSPGRRTYNSPLHF | TGTGCCAGCAGCCCAGGGAGGCGAACGTATAATTCACCCCTCCACTTT
TRBJ1-2 | TRBV15 | . | . | CATSRDLGANYGYTF | TGTGCCACCAGCAGAGATTTGGGAGCTAACTATGGCTACACCTTC
TRBJ2-2 | TRBV5-1 | TRBD1 | . | CASSVGTANTGELFF | TGCGCCAGCAGCGTGGGGACAGCCAACACCGGGGAGCTGTTTTTT
TRBJ2-5 | TRBV7-9 | TRBD2 | . | CASSLELAGASQETQYF | TGTGCCAGCAGCTTAGAACTAGCGGGCGCCTCCCAAGAGACCCAGTACTTC
TRBJ1-2 | TRBV6-1 | TRBD1 | . | CASSRQGGKNGYTF | TGTGCCAGCAGTCGACAGGGAGGGAAAAATGGCTACACCTTC
TRBJ2-7 | TRBV9 | . | . | CASSVVASSSYEQYF | TGTGCCAGCAGCGTAGTGGCTAGCTCCTCCTACGAGCAGTACTTC
TRBJ1-2 | TRBV27 | . | . | CASSDRSYGYTF | TGTGCCAGCAGTGACCGTTCGTATGGCTACACCTTC
TRBJ2-3 | TRBV5-6 | . | . | CASSLSEDTQYF | TGTGCCAGCAGCCTCTCGGAAGATACGCAGTATTTT
TRBJ1-1 | TRBV4-1 | . | . | CASRLTETAEAFF | TGCGCCAGCAGACTAACTGAGACTGCTGAAGCTTTCTTT
TRBJ1-1 | TRBV11-2 | . | . | CAGSEWNTEAFF | TGTGCGGGGTCAGAATGGAACACTGAAGCTTTCTTT
TRBJ2-1 | TRBV6-5 | . | medium-sized | CASTHRLGNNEQFF | TGTGCCAGCACCCACCGACTAGGAAACAATGAGCAGTTCTTC
TRBJ2-2 | TRBV19 | . | few | CASSVQGSNTGELFF | TGTGCCAGTAGCGTACAGGGTTCAAACACCGGGGAGCTGTTTTTT
TRBJ2-2 | TRBV9 | TRBD2 | . | CASSVAPRSGANTGELFF | TGTGCCAGCAGCGTAGCCCCCCGTAGCGGGGCGAACACCGGGGAGCTGTTTTTT
TRBJ1-1 | TRBV27 | . | . | CASTQGRMNTEAFF | TGTGCCAGCACTCAGGGACGGATGAACACTGAAGCTTTCTTT
TRBJ2-2 | TRBV9 | . | . | CASSLMVDSGELFF | TGTGCCAGCAGCCTTATGGTGGACTCCGGGGAGCTGTTTTTT
TRBJ2-1 | TRBV4-1 | . | . | CASSQAFNEQFF | TGCGCCAGCAGCCAAGCGTTCAATGAGCAGTTCTTC
TRBJ2-1 | TRBV28 | TRBD2 | . | CASSKGTSGYGEQFF | TGTGCCAGCAGCAAAGGGACTAGCGGGTACGGTGAGCAGTTCTTC
TRBJ1-1 | TRBV2 | TRBD1 | few | CASGRDRGMGNTEAFF | TGTGCCAGCGGCCGGGACAGGGGAATGGGGAACACTGAAGCTTTCTTT
TRBJ2-5 | TRBV2 | . | . | CASSEKRAEETQYF | TGTGCCAGCAGTGAAAAGCGCGCCGAGGAGACCCAGTACTTC
TRBJ2-1 | TRBV9 | TRBD2 | . | CASTPGGTSSYNEQFF | TGTGCCAGCACACCGGGGGGGACTAGCTCCTACAATGAGCAGTTCTTC
TRBJ1-1 | TRBV25-1 | . | . | CASRTGSMNTEAFF | TGTGCCAGCAGGACAGGCAGCATGAACACTGAAGCTTTCTTT
TRBJ2-1 | TRBV6-1 | TRBD2 | . | CASSSLAGGDEQFF | TGTGCCAGCAGCTCACTAGCGGGGGGGGATGAGCAGTTCTTC
TRBJ2-1 | TRBV9 | TRBD2 | . | CASSVGFTSGTSSYNEQFF | TGTGCCAGCAGCGTAGGGTTCACTAGCGGGACGAGCTCCTACAATGAGCAGTTCTTC
TRBJ2-1 | TRBV10-3 | . | . | CAISEVLREDEQFF | TGTGCCATCAGTGAAGTGCTCAGGGAGGATGAGCAGTTCTTC
TRBJ2-7 | TRBV4-2 | TRBD2 | medium-sized | CASSPGPGEGVNEQYF | TGTGCCAGCAGCCCGGGGCCGGGGGAGGGCGTGAACGAGCAGTACTTC
TRBJ1-6 | TRBV4-1 | . | . | CASSPRVDNSPLHF | TGCGCCAGCAGCCCTCGGGTCGATAATTCACCCCTCCACTTT
TRBJ1-4 | TRBV27 | . | . | CASSPGQTNEKLFF | TGTGCCAGCAGCCCCGGACAGACTAATGAAAAACTGTTTTTT
TRBJ2-3 | TRBV7-7 | . | . | CASSPSVGDTQYF | TGTGCTAGCAGCCCCAGTGTGGGAGATACGCAGTATTTT
TRBJ2-3 | TRBV10-2 | TRBD1 | . | CASIPGGPADTQYF | TGCGCCAGCATTCCAGGGGGCCCGGCAGATACGCAGTATTTT
TRBJ2-2 | TRBV7-8 | . | . | CASILESDASRKRNYTGELFF | TGTGCCAGCATCCTCGAGTCAGATGCCTCCCGCAAACGAAACTACACCGGGGAGCTGTTTTTT
TRBJ2-3 | TRBV11-2 | . | . | CASSALRDTQYF | TGTGCCAGCAGCGCTCTACGAGATACGCAGTATTTT
TRBJ2-2 | TRBV15 | TRBD1 | . | CATSEGQGFTGELFF | TGTGCCACCAGCGAGGGACAGGGCTTCACCGGGGAGCTGTTTTTT
TRBJ1-1 | TRBV6-5 | . | once | CASSYSEGDTEAFF | TGTGCCAGCAGTTACTCCGAGGGAGACACTGAAGCTTTCTTT
TRBJ2-7 | TRBV6-1 | TRBD2 | few | CASSSSGGADEQYF | TGTGCCAGCAGCTCTAGCGGGGGGGCCGACGAGCAGTACTTC
TRBJ1-2 | TRBV5-1 | . | medium-sized | CASSLTPGTTTAPNYGYTF | TGCGCCAGCAGCTTGACGCCGGGGACAACGACTGCACCTAACTATGGCTACACCTTC
TRBJ2-1 | TRBV5-8 | . | . | CASSPSGPGMYNEQFF | TGTGCCAGCAGTCCCTCGGGGCCAGGGATGTACAATGAGCAGTTCTTC
TRBJ1-6 | TRBV6-1 | TRBD1 | . | CASSERQGGYSPLHF | TGTGCCAGCAGTGAACGGCAGGGGGGTTATTCACCCCTCCACTTT
TRBJ1-2 | TRBV9 | . | . | CASSVGLAGYTF | TGTGCCAGCAGCGTAGGCCTGGCTGGCTACACCTTC
TRBJ2-7 | TRBV19 | . | . | CASSIGWGYEQYF | TGTGCCAGTAGTATAGGTTGGGGTTACGAGCAGTACTTC
TRBJ1-2 | TRBV19 | . | . | CASNEGFNYGYTF | TGTGCCAGTAACGAGGGGTTTAACTATGGCTACACCTTC
TRBJ2-7 | TRBV5-4 | . | . | CATQGGPTYEQYF | TGTGCCACCCAAGGAGGGCCAACCTACGAGCAGTACTTC
TRBJ1-4 | TRBV15 | TRBD1 | . | CATSRDGTGNEKLFF | TGTGCCACCAGCAGAGATGGGACAGGGAACGAAAAACTGTTTTTT